This T cell receptor (beta chain) was documented in a study of T cells in localized non-small cell lung cancer. The method was immunoSEQ multiplex PCR; TCRdb's version includes in-frame clones alone and lacks a portion of them. The sample has 1,500 to 2,000 clones, 30% to 45% seen once. This sequence was found in a woman aged 40-69 years with stage II lung adenocarcinoma. The specimen comprised normal lung tissue next to the tumor, sampled before any cancer treatment.

DNA of the CDR3: TGTGCCAGTACCCCGGGACAGGTTAATGAAAAACTGTTTTTT. The encoded protein is CASTPGQVNEKLFF. This chain connects TRBV19 to TRBJ1-4; 8 bases line up with TRBD1. J gave up 4 bases and V 7 bases, and 5 bases lay outside the gene matches. CDR1 and CDR2 from the germline V gene are LNHDA and SQIVND (reference sequence). This CDR3 has 14 amino acids.